This T cell receptor (beta chain) appears in the sequencing data of a study of cytomegalovirus exposure and HLA in healthy donors. Study results and caveats: Associated with cytomegalovirus, according to the listing, were 150 to 200 TCR beta chains.

After removal of 5 bases from V and 5 bases from J, the junction contained 16 bases not matched to a gene. Germline V gives CDR1 SGHVS, CDR2 FQNEAQ. This CDR3 contains 17 residues. Amplification used 60 Vbeta primers and 13 Jbeta primers. The table came from immunoSEQ multiplex PCR; TCRdb's copy has only in-frame clones and leaves some out. Among roughly 63,000 clones listed, approximately 82% were seen once. In regard to this clone: Its specificity is unknown.

The chain combines TRBV7-8 with TRBJ1-1, with 8 bases aligning to TRBD1. Sequencing was performed on PBMCs. The sequence derives from a woman in her 40s in good health and CMV-seropositive. The CDR3 DNA reads TGTGCCAGCAGCACCTGGACAGGGTACGCTGAGGGGACTGAAGCTTTCTTT. Its protein product is CASSTWTGYAEGTEAFF.